The 26 T cell receptor beta chains in this list originate from one sample, sequenced in a study of T cells in Graves' hyperthyroidism and ophthalmopathy (dated by TCRdb to about 2019). The protocol used for the library was multiplex PCR. TCRdb records Illumina HiSeq 2000 as the sequencer. TCR beta CDR3 regions were amplified from RNA transcripts. A first-round RT-PCR of the TCR CDR3 used the HTBI primer set with the Qiagen OneStep RT-PCR kit. TCRdb reanalyzed the raw reads on its own, using fastp at Q25 for trimming and MiXCR for clone calling, and kept in-frame beta chains. Duplicate CDR3 protein sequences are folded into a single record with the most common DNA and genes. Here the sample has under 450,000 distinct CDR3 sequences; about 17% occur a single time. The top ten clonotypes cover around a third of the sample. Source material: blood. All receptors derive from a woman under 40 with Graves' hyperthyroidism that later progressed to Graves' ophthalmopathy.

The V call is TRBV10-3, the J call TRBJ2-5; tentatively, D is TRBD1 or TRBD2 (6 bases each). Trimming took off 5 bases at V and 0 bases at J, with 19 bases between the two ends. The CDR3 consists of 17 residues. Germline loops: CDR1 ENHRY, CDR2 SYGVKD. CDR3 DNA sequence: TGTGCCATCAGTCAAACAGGGTGGGGGGAGTACCAAGAGACCCAGTACTTC. Protein product: CAISQTGWGEYQETQYF.

This clonotype came up many times. The genes are TRBV30 and TRBJ1-5; D is perhaps TRBD1 (6 bases). CDR1 is GTSNPN, CDR2 SVGIG, per germline (reference sequence). Trimming took 1 base from V and 0 from J, leaving 7 bases between them. CDR3 length: 14 amino acids. This chain's CDR3 is CAWSADSSNQPQHF. The CDR3 DNA reads as TGTGCCTGGAGTGCGGACAGTAGCAATCAGCCCCAGCATTTT.

This clonotype was detected ten times or more. This rearrangement joins TRBV5-1 to TRBJ2-7; either TRBD1 or TRBD2 may supply D (5 bases each). V was trimmed by 4 bases and J by 3 bases, leaving 14 bases between them. This CDR3 is built from 14 residues. The germline CDR1 and CDR2 sequences are SGHRS and YFSETQ. DNA for the CDR3: TGCGCCAGCAGCCTCGAAATTGGGGGCTACGAGCAGTACTTC. It encodes CASSLEIGGYEQYF.

This clonotype was seen repeatedly, ten times or more. The CDR3 spells CASISMGWSEQYF. The CDR3 DNA reads as TGTGCCAGCATTTCGATGGGATGGAGCGAGCAGTACTTC. The V call is TRBV2, the J call TRBJ2-7; D not resolved. CDR3 length: 13 amino acids. The V gene lost 7 bases and the J gene lost 6 bases, with 16 bases spanning the gap. Germline values: CDR1 SNHLY, CDR2 FYNNEI.

Points on this clonotype: One junction end does not reproduce the germline sequence, and a read error may be involved. The chain carries TRBV20-1 and TRBJ2-7, with D unresolved. CDR3 size: 12 residues. CDR1 and CDR2 (germline): DFQATT, SNEGSKA (reference sequence). The chain's CDR3 is CGARETHYEQYF. The DNA for the CDR3 is TGCGGTGCTAGAGAAACCCACTACGAGCAGTACTTC.

This clonotype appeared many times. The chain joins TRBV12-3 or TRBV12-4 to TRBJ1-2, with unresolved D. The CDR3 totals 13 residues. Between the trimmed V and J ends, which lost 5 bases and 4 bases, there was a span of 11 bases. Written as DNA, the CDR3 is TGTGCCAGCAGTAACCCGGGCGGCTATGGCTACACCTTC. Its translation is CASSNPGGYGYTF.

This clonotype was seen ten or more times. The chain's CDR3 is CASSLAQGANDEQFF. CDR3 in DNA: TGTGCCAGCAGCTTAGCACAGGGGGCGAACGATGAGCAGTTCTTC. The genes are TRBV7-9 and TRBJ2-1; TRBD1 agrees at 9 bases. Germline loops: CDR1 SEHNR, CDR2 FQNEAQ (reference sequence). This CDR3 is built from 15 residues. Germline trimming cut 0 bases from V and 8 bases from J; bases unmatched to any gene: 5.

This clonotype was seen at least ten times. The chain is built from TRBV27 and TRBJ1-5; maybe TRBD1 (6 bases). Germline CDR1 reads MNHEY; CDR2 reads SMNVEV (reference sequence). The CDR3 extends over 15 amino acids. The V end lost 0 bases, the J end lost 6 bases, and 12 bases lay between the germline ends. CDR3 in amino acids: CASSLSTGFRQPQHF. The DNA for the CDR3 is TGTGCCAGCAGTTTATCAACAGGGTTCCGTCAGCCCCAGCATTTT.

About this clonotype: This sequence may be a read error, since a much larger clone differs from it by one base. The V call is TRBV29-1, the J call TRBJ2-3, with D possibly matching TRBD2 (6 bases). The CDR3 runs 14 residues. Germline CDR1 reads SQVTM; CDR2 reads ANQGSEA. The V end lost 1 base, the J end lost 3 bases, and 11 bases lay between the germline ends. The CDR3 reads CSVEALAGTDTQYF. DNA of the CDR3: TGCAGCGTTGAAGCACTAGCAGGAACAGATACGCAGTATTTT.

This clonotype was observed a few times. The chain employs TRBV7-2 and TRBJ1-1; tentative D call: TRBD1 (5 bases). This CDR3 comprises 15 residues. V lost 3 bases and J 3 bases, leaving 14 bases between the germline ends. Germline CDR1 reads SGHTA; CDR2 reads FQGNSA. The CDR3: CASSFPVQGYTEAFF. CDR3 DNA: TGTGCCAGCAGCTTCCCCGTTCAGGGCTACACTGAAGCTTTCTTT.

This clonotype has a count of ten or more. The chain links TRBV5-1 to TRBJ2-5; D is perhaps TRBD1 or TRBD2 (7 bases each). The V gene's germline CDR1 is SGHRS and CDR2 YFSETQ. With 0 bases removed from V and 5 bases from J, the gap between germline ends came to 14 bases. The length of the CDR3 is 15 residues. Here the CDR3 DNA reads TGCGCCAGCAGCTTGGAGGGAGGGGGCACGGAGACCCAGTACTTC. Encoded protein: CASSLEGGGTETQYF.

Comments on this clonotype: This clone may be a read error of a much larger clone one base away. The chain links TRBV7-9 to TRBJ1-1; D gene unclear. This CDR3 is built from 14 residues. Germline CDR1 is SEHNR and CDR2 is FQNEAQ (reference sequence). V lost 2 bases, J lost 3 bases, and 10 bases lay in between. CDR3 in DNA: TGTGCCAGCAGCTTAATCCCGAGATACACTGAAGCTTTCTTT. Encoded protein: CASSLIPRYTEAFF.

This clonotype was seen many times. The chain links TRBV30 to TRBJ2-1; D uncertain. Germline V gene data show CDR1 as GTSNPN and CDR2 as SVGIG (reference sequence). V was clipped by 3 bases and J by 10 bases, with 10 bases between them. The CDR3 has 11 residues. DNA for the CDR3: TGTGCCTGGAGGACCTGGCAGGAGCAGTTCTTC. Amino acids: CAWRTWQEQFF.

This clonotype occurred a few times. The chain recombines TRBV3-1 with TRBJ1-1, with 12 bases fitting TRBD1. The ends lost 3 bases at V and 4 bases at J; junction bases unmatched: 9. CDR3 size: 17 residues. CDR1 is LGHDT, CDR2 YNNKEL, per germline (reference sequence). The CDR3 DNA is TGTGCCAGCAGCCACGGGACAGGGGGCCCCCCGGCCACTGAAGCTTTCTTT. Its translation is CASSHGTGGPPATEAFF.

The J gene is TRBJ1-1, the V gene TRBV27; D is unclear. Germline V CDR1 and CDR2: MNHEY, SMNVEV (reference sequence). V was cut by 9 bases and J by 0 bases, with 8 bases left in between. CDR3 length: 12 amino acids. As DNA, the CDR3 is TGTGCCAGGAGAGACATGAACACTGAAGCTTTCTTT. The encoded protein is CARRDMNTEAFF.

Written as DNA, the CDR3 is TGTGCCAGCAGCTTAGCAAGGGTTTCAGATACGCAGTATTTT. This codes for CASSLARVSDTQYF. The V and J genes are TRBV7-8 and TRBJ2-3, with D unclear. The V end was cut by 0 bases, the J end by 4 bases, with 8 bases between. The germline gives CDR1 SGHVS, CDR2 FQNEAQ. The CDR3 runs 14 residues. Full variable domain (missing parts from reference TRBV7-8 and TRBJ2-3): GAGVSQSPRYKVAKRGQDVALRCDPISGHVSLFWYQQALGQGPEFLTYFQNEAQLDKSGLPSDRFFAERPEGSVSTLKIQRTQQEDSAVYLCASSLARVSDTQYFGPGTRLTVL.

This rearrangement joins TRBV11-2 to TRBJ1-2; D gene unclear. Trimming pared 1 base from V and 4 bases from J, leaving 16 bases between. Germline CDR1 SGHAT, CDR2 FQNNGV. This CDR3 has 16 residues. CDR3 in amino acids: CASSLGAKPRVYGYTF. The DNA for the CDR3 is TGTGCCAGCAGCTTAGGGGCCAAACCGAGGGTCTATGGCTACACCTTC.

At least ten counts were recorded for this clonotype. The chain links TRBV6-1 to TRBJ1-2, with a possible D match to TRBD1 (6 bases). Germline CDR1 MNHNS, CDR2 SASEGT. The CDR3 has 14 amino acids. Trimming left V 0 bases short and J 8 bases short, with 13 bases between. The CDR3 loop is CASSEASGAEGYTF. The CDR3 bases are TGTGCCAGCAGTGAAGCTTCAGGGGCCGAGGGCTACACCTTC.

This clonotype was counted between two and nine times. This sequence joins TRBV27 and TRBJ1-5, with D perhaps matching TRBD1 (6 bases). Looked up from germline, CDR1 is MNHEY and CDR2 is SMNVEV (reference sequence). The CDR3 sequence is 14 residues long. Between the trimmed V and J ends, which lost 3 bases and 8 bases, there was a span of 14 bases. The CDR3 nucleotides read TGTGCCAGCAGTTTTGCGGGGGGCTACGAGCCCCAGCATTTT. This sequence encodes CASSFAGGYEPQHF.

A remark on this clonotype: Being one base from a much bigger clone, this may be a read error. This rearrangement joins TRBV30 to TRBJ1-6; D is undetermined. Germline loops: CDR1 GTSNPN, CDR2 SVGIG (reference sequence). The CDR3 totals 14 residues. CDR3 amino acids: CVLTRLNYNSPLHF. The CDR3 DNA reads TGTGTCTTGACGAGGCTTAACTATAATTCACCCCTCCACTTT.

Turning to this clonotype: At one end, the junction sequence differs from germline, possibly due to a read error. This chain connects TRBV25-1 to TRBJ2-3, with 7 nucleotides matching TRBD1. The length of the CDR3 is 15 residues. Germline V gives CDR1 MGHDK, CDR2 SYGVNS. The CDR3 reads CASSETGASTGTQYF. The DNA of the CDR3 is TGTGCCAGCAGTGAAACAGGGGCTAGCACAGGTACGCAGTATTTT. The whole variable domain, filled in from reference TRBV25-1 and TRBJ2-3, reads EADIYQTPRYLVIGTGKKITLECSQTMGHDKMYWYQQDPGMELHLIHYSYGVNSTEKGDLSSESTVSRIRTEHFPLTLESARPSHTSQYLCASSETGASTGTQYFGPGTRLTVL.

This clonotype was observed at least ten times. The CDR3 sequence is CASSPTGFGGHGEQFF. The CDR3 DNA is TGTGCCAGCAGCCCCACGGGCTTCGGGGGGCATGGTGAGCAGTTCTTC. The chain employs TRBV11-2 and TRBJ2-1; D may be TRBD2 (7 bases). Trimming removed 5 bases from V and 9 bases from J, with 23 bases in between. The germline V gene encodes CDR1 SGHAT and CDR2 FQNNGV. The CDR3 sequence is 16 residues long.

This clonotype was counted between two and nine times. The genes are TRBV15 and TRBJ2-5; unclear D gene. The CDR3 loop spans 13 amino acids. The V gene lost 8 bases and the J gene lost 2 bases, with 12 bases spanning the gap. Germline V gives CDR1 LNHNV, CDR2 YYDKDF (reference sequence). The CDR3 DNA is TGTGCCACCGGAATAATCGGACAAGAGACCCAGTACTTC. This codes for CATGIIGQETQYF.

This clonotype was seen at least ten times. V is TRBV15 and J is TRBJ2-1; D ambiguous. Germline loops: CDR1 LNHNV, CDR2 YYDKDF (reference sequence). The length of the CDR3 is 15 residues. Trimming shortened V by 0 bases and J by 3 bases, and 9 bases separated the two germline ends. CDR3 loop: CATSRDLGIYNEQFF. The CDR3, as DNA: TGTGCCACCAGCAGAGATCTAGGTATCTACAATGAGCAGTTCTTC.

This clonotype has at least ten counts. The chain combines TRBV18 with TRBJ1-1, with D maybe TRBD1 (6 bases). CDR3 length: 15 residues. Germline values: CDR1 KGHSH, CDR2 LQKENI. With 6 bases removed from V and 7 bases from J, the gap between germline ends came to 21 bases. The CDR3 loop is CASSRQTGTKDEAFF. The CDR3 nucleotides are TGTGCCAGCTCTCGACAGACCGGGACAAAGGATGAAGCTTTCTTT.

This clonotype was detected ten times or more. The J gene is TRBJ2-2, the V gene TRBV12-3 or TRBV12-4; D gene unclear. V shed 3 bases and J shed 6 bases, with 11 bases lying between them. CDR3 length equals 14 residues. The CDR3 DNA sequence: TGTGCCAGCAGTTTCAATGTAGGATCCGGGGAGCTGTTTTTT. It translates to CASSFNVGSGELFF.